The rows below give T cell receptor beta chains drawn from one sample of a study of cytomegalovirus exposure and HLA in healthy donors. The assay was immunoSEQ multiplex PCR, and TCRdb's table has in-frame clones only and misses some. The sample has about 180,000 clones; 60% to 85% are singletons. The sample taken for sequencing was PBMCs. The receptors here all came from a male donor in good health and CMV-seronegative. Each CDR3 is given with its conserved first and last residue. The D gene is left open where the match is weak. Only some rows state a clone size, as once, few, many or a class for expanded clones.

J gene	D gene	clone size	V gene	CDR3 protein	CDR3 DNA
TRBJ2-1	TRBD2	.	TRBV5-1	CASSLAVTSGSIEQFF	TGCGCCAGCAGCTTGGCAGTGACTAGCGGGAGTATTGAGCAGTTCTTC
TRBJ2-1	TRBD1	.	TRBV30	CAWRRGDRSYNEQFF	TGTGCCTGGAGGAGGGGGGACAGGTCCTACAATGAGCAGTTCTTC
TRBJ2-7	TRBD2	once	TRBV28	CASSLGLAAYEQYF	TGTGCCAGCAGTTTAGGCCTAGCGGCCTACGAGCAGTACTTC
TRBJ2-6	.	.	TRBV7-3	CASGQLSSGANVLTF	TGTGCCAGCGGACAGTTAAGCTCTGGGGCCAACGTCCTGACTTTC
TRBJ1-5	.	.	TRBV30	CAWSGPTGFQPQHF	TGTGCCTGGAGTGGGCCCACAGGGTTTCAGCCCCAGCATTTT
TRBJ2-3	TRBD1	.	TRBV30	CAWSLTGPTDTQYF	TGTGCCTGGAGTCTGACAGGGCCCACAGATACGCAGTATTTT
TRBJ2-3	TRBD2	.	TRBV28	CASSPWSSGSSTDTQYF	TGTGCCAGCAGCCCGTGGTCTAGCGGGAGTAGCACAGATACGCAGTATTTT
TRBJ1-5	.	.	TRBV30	CAWSEGVGNQPQHF	TGTGCCTGGAGTGAAGGGGTGGGCAATCAGCCCCAGCATTTT
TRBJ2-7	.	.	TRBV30	CAWSDNHYEQYF	TGTGCCTGGAGTGACAACCACTACGAGCAGTACTTC
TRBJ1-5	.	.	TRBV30	CAWSVLSSDQPQHF	TGTGCCTGGAGTGTACTGTCGAGCGATCAGCCCCAGCATTTT
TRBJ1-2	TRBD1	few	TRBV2	CASREQGAGYGYTF	TGTGCCAGCAGAGAACAGGGGGCGGGATATGGCTACACCTTC
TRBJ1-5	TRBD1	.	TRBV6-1	CASSGRTGSNQPQHF	TGTGCCAGCAGTGGGAGGACAGGTAGCAATCAGCCCCAGCATTTT
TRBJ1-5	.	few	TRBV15	CATTVDRRQPQHF	TGTGCCACCACCGTGGATAGGAGGCAGCCCCAGCATTTT
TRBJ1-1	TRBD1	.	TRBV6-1	CASSVPRTGAEAFF	TGTGCCAGCAGTGTGCCAAGGACAGGGGCTGAAGCTTTCTTT
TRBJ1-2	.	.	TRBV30	CAWRITWTDYGYTF	TGTGCCTGGAGGATAACCTGGACTGACTATGGCTACACCTTC
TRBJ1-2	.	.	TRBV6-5	CASSPSTDSPYGYTF	TGTGCCAGCAGTCCCTCTACGGACAGCCCCTATGGCTACACCTTC
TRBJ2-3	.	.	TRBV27	CASRRGGTDTQYF	TGTGCCAGCAGACGAGGTGGGACAGATACGCAGTATTTT
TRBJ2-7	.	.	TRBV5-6	CASSNSYRDEQYF	TGTGCCAGCAGCAACAGCTACAGGGACGAGCAGTACTTC
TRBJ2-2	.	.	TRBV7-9	CASSLGRGGTGELFF	TGTGCCAGCAGCTTAGGGCGCGGCGGAACCGGGGAGCTGTTTTTT
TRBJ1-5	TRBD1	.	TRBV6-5	CASRAGTGHQPQHF	TGTGCCAGCAGGGCCGGGACAGGGCATCAGCCCCAGCATTTT
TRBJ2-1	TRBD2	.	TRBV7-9	CASSLQTSGKTYNEQFF	TGTGCCAGCAGCCTTCAGACTAGCGGGAAAACCTACAATGAGCAGTTCTTC
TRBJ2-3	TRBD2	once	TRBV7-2	CASSTGTSGRGTQYF	TGTGCCAGCAGCACTGGGACTAGCGGGAGAGGAACGCAGTATTTT
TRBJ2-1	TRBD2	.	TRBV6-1	CASEASGGLSEQFF	TGTGCCTCCGAAGCTAGCGGGGGACTTAGTGAGCAGTTCTTC
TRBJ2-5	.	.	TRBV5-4	CASSLDSETQYF	TGTGCCAGCAGCCTGGATTCGGAGACCCAGTACTTC
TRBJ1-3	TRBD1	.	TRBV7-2	CASSWTGGSGNTIYF	TGTGCCAGCAGCTGGACAGGGGGCTCTGGAAACACCATATATTTT
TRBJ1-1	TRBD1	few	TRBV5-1	CASSKGALGTEAFF	TGCGCCAGCAGCAAGGGGGCGCTGGGCACTGAAGCTTTCTTT
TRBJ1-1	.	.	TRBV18	CASSTTQGNTEAFF	TGTGCCAGCTCCACCACACAGGGGAACACTGAAGCTTTCTTT
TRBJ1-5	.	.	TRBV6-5	CASSSLGATSNQPQHF	TGTGCCAGCAGTTCACTTGGGGCTACGAGCAATCAGCCCCAGCATTTT
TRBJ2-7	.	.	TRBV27	CASSPADTYEQYF	TGTGCCAGCAGTCCCGCGGATACCTACGAGCAGTACTTC
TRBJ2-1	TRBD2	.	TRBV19	CATKTSGSYNEQFF	TGTGCCACTAAGACTAGCGGCTCCTACAATGAGCAGTTCTTC
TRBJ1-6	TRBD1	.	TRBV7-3	CASSLQGRFDSPLHF	TGTGCCAGCAGCCTACAGGGGCGGTTCGATTCACCCCTCCACTTT
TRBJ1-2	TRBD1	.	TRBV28	CASRPQGARDGYTF	TGTGCCAGCAGACCGCAGGGGGCAAGGGATGGCTACACCTTC
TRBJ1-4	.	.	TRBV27	CASRSLPGRSEKLFF	TGTGCCAGCAGATCCCTCCCGGGTCGTAGTGAAAAACTGTTTTTT
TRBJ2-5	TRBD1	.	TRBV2	CASSARDREQETQYF	TGTGCCAGCAGTGCCCGGGACAGGGAACAAGAGACCCAGTACTTC
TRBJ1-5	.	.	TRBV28	CASIPEGFNQPQHF	TGTGCCAGCATACCGGAGGGCTTCAATCAGCCCCAGCATTTT
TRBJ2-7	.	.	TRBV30	CAWSVGGNYEQYF	TGTGCCTGGAGTGTTGGCGGGAACTACGAGCAGTACTTC
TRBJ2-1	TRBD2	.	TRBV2	CASSAAGTNYNEQFF	TGTGCCAGCAGTGCGGCGGGGACTAACTACAATGAGCAGTTCTTC
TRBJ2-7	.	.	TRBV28	CASSLSTDLLGYEQYF	TGTGCCAGCAGTTTATCGACGGACTTACTGGGCTACGAGCAGTACTTC
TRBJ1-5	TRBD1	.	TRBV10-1	CASRPDRGNQPQHF	TGCGCCAGCAGGCCCGACAGGGGCAATCAGCCCCAGCATTTT
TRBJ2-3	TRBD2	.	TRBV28	CASRIPSGSSTDTQYF	TGTGCCAGCAGGATCCCTAGCGGCTCTAGCACAGATACGCAGTATTTT
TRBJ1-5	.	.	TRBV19	CASSFGALRGGNQPQHF	TGTGCCAGTAGTTTCGGAGCCCTACGGGGTGGCAATCAGCCCCAGCATTTT
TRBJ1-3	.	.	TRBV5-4	CASSPGGSLGGNTIYF	TGTGCCAGCAGCCCTGGAGGCAGCCTAGGCGGAAACACCATATATTTT
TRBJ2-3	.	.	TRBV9	CASSVGRGPDTQYF	TGTGCCAGCAGCGTAGGGAGGGGGCCAGATACGCAGTATTTT
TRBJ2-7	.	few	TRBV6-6	CASNRGVGSTTYEQYF	TGTGCCAGCAACCGAGGTGTAGGCTCCACCACTTACGAGCAGTACTTC
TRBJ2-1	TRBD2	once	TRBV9	CASSSRLAGVFNEQFF	TGTGCCAGCAGCTCGCGACTAGCGGGAGTTTTCAATGAGCAGTTCTTC
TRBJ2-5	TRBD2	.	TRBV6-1	CASSEDAGGPETQYF	TGTGCCAGCAGTGAAGACGCGGGGGGGCCAGAGACCCAGTACTTC
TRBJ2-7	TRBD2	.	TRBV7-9	CASSSSGGAEREQYF	TGTGCCAGCAGCTCTAGCGGGGGGGCCGAGCGCGAGCAGTACTTC
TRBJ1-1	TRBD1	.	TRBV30	CAWSSQGENTEAFF	TGTGCCTGGAGTTCACAGGGGGAGAACACTGAAGCTTTCTTT
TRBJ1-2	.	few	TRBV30	CAWSRGWGDGYTF	TGTGCCTGGAGTCGGGGGTGGGGAGATGGCTACACCTTC
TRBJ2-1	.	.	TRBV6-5	CASSYGQGGEQFF	TGTGCCAGCAGTTACGGGCAGGGTGGTGAGCAGTTCTTC
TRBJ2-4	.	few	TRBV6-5	CASSSATAIQYF	TGTGCCAGCAGTTCCGCGACAGCGATTCAGTACTTC
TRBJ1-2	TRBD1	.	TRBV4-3	CASSQAGTGVGSGYTF	TGCGCCAGCAGCCAAGCCGGGACAGGGGTGGGTAGTGGCTACACCTTC